This TCR beta chain was captured by sequencing in a study of cytomegalovirus exposure and HLA in healthy donors. Notes on the study in general: It was 150 to 200 TCR beta chains that were listed as cytomegalovirus-associated.

CDR3 length equals 11 residues. CDR1 SQVTM and CDR2 ANQGSEA come from the germline V gene. Trimming stripped 5 bases from V and 0 bases from J, with 3 bases between. Vbeta (60) and Jbeta (13) primers were used in the PCR. TCRdb's copy holds only in-frame clones and misses some; the assay was immunoSEQ multiplex PCR. The sample shows 130,000 or so clones, around 80% of them seen only once. This cohort consisted of healthy bone marrow donors. Nominally healthy donors were sampled, though unrecorded immune exposures were likely. Comments on this clone: Its target is not known.

The chain employs TRBV29-1 and TRBJ2-3; no reliable D call. This sequence originates from a young man in good health and CMV-seronegative. Material for sequencing was PBMCs. The CDR3 DNA is TGCAGCGTTTTAAGCACAGATACGCAGTATTTT. Its translation is CSVLSTDTQYF.